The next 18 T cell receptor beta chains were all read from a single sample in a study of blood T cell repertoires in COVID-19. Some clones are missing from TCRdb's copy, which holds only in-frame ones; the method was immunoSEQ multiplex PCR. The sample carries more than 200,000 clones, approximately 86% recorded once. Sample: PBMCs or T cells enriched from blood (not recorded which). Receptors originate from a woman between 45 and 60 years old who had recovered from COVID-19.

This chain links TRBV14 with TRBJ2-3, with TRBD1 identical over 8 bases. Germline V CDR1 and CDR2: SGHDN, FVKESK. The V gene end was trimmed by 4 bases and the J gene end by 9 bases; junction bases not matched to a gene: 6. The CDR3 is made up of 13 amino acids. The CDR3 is CASSPQGAGTQYF. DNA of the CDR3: TGTGCCAGCAGCCCCCAGGGGGCCGGAACGCAGTATTTT.

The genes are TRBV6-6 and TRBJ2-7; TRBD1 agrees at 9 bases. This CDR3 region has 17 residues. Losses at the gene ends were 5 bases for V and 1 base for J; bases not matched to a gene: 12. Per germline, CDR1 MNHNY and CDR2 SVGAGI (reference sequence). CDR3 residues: CASSPIIGTGISYEQYF. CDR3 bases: TGTGCCAGCAGTCCCATCATCGGGACAGGGATTTCCTACGAGCAGTACTTC.

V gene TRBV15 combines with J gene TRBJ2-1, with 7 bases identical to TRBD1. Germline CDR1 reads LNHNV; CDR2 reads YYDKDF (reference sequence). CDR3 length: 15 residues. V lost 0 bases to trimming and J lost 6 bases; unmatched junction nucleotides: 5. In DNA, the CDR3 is TGTGCCACCAGCAGAGATAGAGACAGGGTCAATGAGCAGTTCTTC. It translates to CATSRDRDRVNEQFF.

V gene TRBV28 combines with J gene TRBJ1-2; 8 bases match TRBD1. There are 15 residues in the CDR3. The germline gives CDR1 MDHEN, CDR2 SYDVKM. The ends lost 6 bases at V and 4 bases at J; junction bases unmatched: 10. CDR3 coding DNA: TGTGCCAGCAGAACCCGGGACAGGCTGTTCTATGGCTACACCTTC. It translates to CASRTRDRLFYGYTF.

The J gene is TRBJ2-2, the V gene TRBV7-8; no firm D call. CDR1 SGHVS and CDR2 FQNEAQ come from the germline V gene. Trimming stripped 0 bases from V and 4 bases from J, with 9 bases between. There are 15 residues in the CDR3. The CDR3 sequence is CASSLARLFTGELFF. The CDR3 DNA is TGTGCCAGCAGCTTAGCGCGGCTGTTCACCGGGGAGCTGTTTTTT.

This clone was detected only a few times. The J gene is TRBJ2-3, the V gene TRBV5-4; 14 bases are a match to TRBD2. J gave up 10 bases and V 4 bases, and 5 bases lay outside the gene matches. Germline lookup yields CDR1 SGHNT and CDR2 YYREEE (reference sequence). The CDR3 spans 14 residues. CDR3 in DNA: TGTGCCAGCAGCGTAGGACTAGCGGGAGGACCGCAGTATTTT. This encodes CASSVGLAGGPQYF. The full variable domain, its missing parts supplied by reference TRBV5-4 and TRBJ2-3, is ETGVTQSPTHLIKTRGQQVTLRCSSQSGHNTVSWYQQALGQGPQFIFQYYREEENGRGNFPPRFSGLQFPNYSSELNVNALELDDSALYLCASSVGLAGGPQYFGPGTRLTVL.

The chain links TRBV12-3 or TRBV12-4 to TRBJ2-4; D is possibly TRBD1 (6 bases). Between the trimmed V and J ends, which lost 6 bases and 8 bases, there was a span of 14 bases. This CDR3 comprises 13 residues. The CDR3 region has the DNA TGTGCCAGCAGGTCCAAAGGGGGTGACATTCAGTACTTC. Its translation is CASRSKGGDIQYF.

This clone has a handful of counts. The DNA for the CDR3 is TGCGCCAGCATCCGGGGAGGGGGAAACACTGAAGCTTTCTTT. Amino acid sequence: CASIRGGGNTEAFF. The chain recombines TRBV5-1 with TRBJ1-1; D perhaps matches TRBD1 (6 bases). With 6 bases removed from V and 2 bases from J, the gap between germline ends came to 14 bases. This CDR3 spans 14 amino acids. CDR1 and CDR2 (germline): SGHRS, YFSETQ.

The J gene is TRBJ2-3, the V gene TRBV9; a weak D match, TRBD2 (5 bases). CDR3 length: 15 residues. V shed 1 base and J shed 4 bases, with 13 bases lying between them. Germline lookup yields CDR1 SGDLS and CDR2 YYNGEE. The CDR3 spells CASSVLASSPDTQYF. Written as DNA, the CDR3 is TGTGCCAGCAGCGTACTTGCTAGCAGTCCAGATACGCAGTATTTT.

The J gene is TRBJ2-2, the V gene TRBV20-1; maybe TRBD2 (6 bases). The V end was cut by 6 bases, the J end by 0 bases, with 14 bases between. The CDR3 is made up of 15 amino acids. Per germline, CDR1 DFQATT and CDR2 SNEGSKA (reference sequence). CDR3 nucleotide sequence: TGCAGTGCAAGTCGGGGGAGAGCGAACACCGGGGAGCTGTTTTTT. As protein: CSASRGRANTGELFF.

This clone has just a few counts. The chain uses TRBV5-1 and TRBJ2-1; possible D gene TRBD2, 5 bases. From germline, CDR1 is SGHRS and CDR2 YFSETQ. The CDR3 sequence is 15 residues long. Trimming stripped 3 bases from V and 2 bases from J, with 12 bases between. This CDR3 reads CASSWTGVTYNEQFF. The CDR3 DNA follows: TGCGCCAGCAGCTGGACTGGAGTGACCTACAATGAGCAGTTCTTC.

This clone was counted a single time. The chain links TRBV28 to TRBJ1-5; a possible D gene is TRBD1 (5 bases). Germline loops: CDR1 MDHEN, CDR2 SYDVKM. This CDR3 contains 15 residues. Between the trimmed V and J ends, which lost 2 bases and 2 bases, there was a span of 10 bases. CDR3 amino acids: CASSLPGIGNQPQHF. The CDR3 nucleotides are TGTGCCAGCAGTTTACCAGGGATCGGCAATCAGCCCCAGCATTTT.

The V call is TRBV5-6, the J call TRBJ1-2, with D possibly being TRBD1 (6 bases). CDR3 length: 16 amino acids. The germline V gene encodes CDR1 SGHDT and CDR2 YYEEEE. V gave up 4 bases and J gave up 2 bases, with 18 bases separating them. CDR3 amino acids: CASSHEGAGVNYGYTF. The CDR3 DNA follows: TGTGCCAGCAGCCATGAAGGGGCAGGGGTGAACTATGGCTACACCTTC.

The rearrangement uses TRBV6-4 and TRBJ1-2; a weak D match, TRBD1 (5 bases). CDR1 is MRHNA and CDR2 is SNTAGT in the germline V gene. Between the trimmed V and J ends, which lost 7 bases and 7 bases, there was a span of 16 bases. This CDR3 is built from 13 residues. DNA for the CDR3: TGTGCCAGCATCATTCATTTGGGGCGTGGCTACACCTTC. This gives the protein CASIIHLGRGYTF.

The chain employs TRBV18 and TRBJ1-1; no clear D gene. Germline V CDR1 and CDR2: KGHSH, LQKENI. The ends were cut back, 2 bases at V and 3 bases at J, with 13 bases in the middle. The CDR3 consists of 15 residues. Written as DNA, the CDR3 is TGTGCCAGCTCACCAGCTGGGCCCGCAGACACTGAAGCTTTCTTT. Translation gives CASSPAGPADTEAFF.

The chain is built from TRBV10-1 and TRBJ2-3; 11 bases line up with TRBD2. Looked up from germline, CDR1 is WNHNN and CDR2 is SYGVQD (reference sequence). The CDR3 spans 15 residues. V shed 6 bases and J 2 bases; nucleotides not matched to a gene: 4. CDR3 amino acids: CASSGTSGNTDTQYF. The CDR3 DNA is TGCGCCAGCAGCGGGACTAGCGGAAACACAGATACGCAGTATTTT.

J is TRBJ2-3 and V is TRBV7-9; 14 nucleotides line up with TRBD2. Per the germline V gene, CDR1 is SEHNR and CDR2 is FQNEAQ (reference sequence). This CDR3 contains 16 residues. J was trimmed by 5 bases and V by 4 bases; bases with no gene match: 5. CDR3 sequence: CASSSGLAGEEDTQYF. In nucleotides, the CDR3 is TGTGCCAGCAGCTCGGGACTAGCGGGAGAAGAAGATACGCAGTATTTT.

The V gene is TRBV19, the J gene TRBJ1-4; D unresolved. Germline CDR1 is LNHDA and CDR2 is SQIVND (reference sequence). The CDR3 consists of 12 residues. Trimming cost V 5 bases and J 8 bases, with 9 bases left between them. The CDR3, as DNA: TGTGCCAGTAGTGCTAACTCAGAAAAACTGTTTTTT. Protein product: CASSANSEKLFF.